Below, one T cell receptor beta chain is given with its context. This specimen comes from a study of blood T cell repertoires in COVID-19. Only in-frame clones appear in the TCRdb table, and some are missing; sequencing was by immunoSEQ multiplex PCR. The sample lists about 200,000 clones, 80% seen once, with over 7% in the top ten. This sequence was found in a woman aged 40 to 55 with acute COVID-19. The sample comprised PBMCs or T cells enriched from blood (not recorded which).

This CDR3 reads CASSLALAGGPVRNIQYF. CDR3 coding DNA: TGTGCCAGCAGCTTGGCACTAGCGGGGGGGCCTGTGAGAAACATTCAGTACTTC. The chain joins TRBV5-6 to TRBJ2-4; 13 nucleotides agree with TRBD2. V dropped 0 bases and J dropped 6; count of bases not matched to a gene: 9. The CDR3 contains 18 residues. CDR1 and CDR2 from the germline V gene are SGHDT and YYEEEE.